The 4 T cell receptor beta chains below come from one sample, sequenced in a study of identical twins. TCRdb ran MiXCR on the 5' RACE reads and lists one entry per CDR3 protein. This sample carries more than 400,000 distinct CDR3 sequences, around 15% of them seen once, and the ten largest clones take about 0.4%. Another study also made use of these data, one on yellow fever vaccine responses in identical twins.

Sample: CD4+ T cells sorted from blood. The receptors were gathered from a woman aged 18-35 years in good health.

This clonotype was recorded many times. This sequence joins TRBV12-3 or TRBV12-4 and TRBJ1-1; D is perhaps TRBD1 (6 bases). This CDR3 is 14 amino acids long. The germline V and J ends were trimmed by 4 bases and 4 bases, with 13 bases remaining between them. In DNA form, the CDR3 reads TGTGCCAGCAGTTGGGGGGGGCACGGCACTGAAGCTTTCTTT. It codes for CASSWGGHGTEAFF.

The chain uses TRBV12-3 or TRBV12-4 and TRBJ2-1; no reliable D call. Trimming removed 7 bases from V and 7 bases from J, with 14 bases in between. This CDR3 is built from 13 residues. In DNA form, the CDR3 reads TGTGCCAGCATAGGGCCTAGATCGAATGAGCAGTTCTTC. It translates to CASIGPRSNEQFF.

This clonotype was found once. The V and J genes are TRBV5-1 and TRBJ2-3, with D possibly being TRBD1 (6 bases). The CDR3 has 15 amino acids. Between the trimmed V and J ends, which lost 5 bases and 3 bases, there was a span of 16 bases. The V gene's germline CDR1 is SGHRS and CDR2 YFSETQ. The CDR3 is CASSRGRGQTDTQYF. CDR3 DNA sequence: TGCGCCAGCAGTCGTGGCAGGGGCCAGACAGATACGCAGTATTTT.

The J gene is TRBJ1-5, the V gene TRBV12-3 or TRBV12-4, with D possibly TRBD1 on 5 matching bases. V was trimmed by 6 bases and J by 2 bases, leaving 17 bases between them. This CDR3 has 16 residues. The CDR3 DNA reads TGTGCCAGCAGCCTAACAGGACCTGGAGGCAATCAGCCCCAGCATTTT. The encoded protein is CASSLTGPGGNQPQHF.